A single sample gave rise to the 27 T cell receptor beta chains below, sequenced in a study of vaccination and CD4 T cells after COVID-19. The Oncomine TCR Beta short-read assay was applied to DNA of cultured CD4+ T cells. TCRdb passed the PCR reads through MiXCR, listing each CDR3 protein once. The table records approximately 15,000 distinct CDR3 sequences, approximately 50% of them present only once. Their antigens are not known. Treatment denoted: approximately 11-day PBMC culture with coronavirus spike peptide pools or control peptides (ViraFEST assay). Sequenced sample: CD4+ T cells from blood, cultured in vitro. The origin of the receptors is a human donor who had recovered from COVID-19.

The CDR3 coding sequence is TGTGCCAGCAGCCCAACAGGGGCCGGGAATTCACCCCTCCACTTT. Its translation is CASSPTGAGNSPLHF. The chain combines TRBV7-9 with TRBJ1-6, with 7 bases lining up with TRBD1. This CDR3 has 15 residues. The trim removed 5 bases at V and 7 bases at J, leaving 8 bases unmatched. Germline V gives CDR1 SEHNR, CDR2 FQNEAQ (reference sequence). The variable domain in full, with the rest retrieved from reference TRBV7-9 and TRBJ1-6, is DTGVSQNPRHKITKRGQNVTFRCDPISEHNRLYWYRQTLGQGPEFLTYFQNEAQLEKSRLLSDRFSAERPKGSFSTLEIQRTEQGDSAMYLCASSPTGAGNSPLHFGNGTRLTVT.

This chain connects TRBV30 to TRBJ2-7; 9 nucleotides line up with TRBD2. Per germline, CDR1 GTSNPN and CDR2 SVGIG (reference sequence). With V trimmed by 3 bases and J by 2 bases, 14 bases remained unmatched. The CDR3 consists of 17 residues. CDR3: CAWSPPPRLAVTYEQYF. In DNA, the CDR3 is TGTGCCTGGAGCCCCCCGCCCCGACTAGCGGTCACCTACGAGCAGTACTTC.

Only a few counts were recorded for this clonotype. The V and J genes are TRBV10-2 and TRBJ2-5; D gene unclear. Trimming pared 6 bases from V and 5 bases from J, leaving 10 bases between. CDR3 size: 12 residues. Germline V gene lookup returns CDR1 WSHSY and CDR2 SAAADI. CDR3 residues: CASSRPRETQYF. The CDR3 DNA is TGCGCCAGCAGCCGACCCAGGGAGACCCAGTACTTC.

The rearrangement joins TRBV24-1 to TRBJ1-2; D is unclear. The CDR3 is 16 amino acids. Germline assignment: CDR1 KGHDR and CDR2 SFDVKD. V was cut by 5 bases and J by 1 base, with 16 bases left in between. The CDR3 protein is CATSGPREGINYGYTF. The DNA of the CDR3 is TGTGCCACCAGTGGACCTCGAGAAGGGATTAACTATGGCTACACCTTC.

The CDR3 DNA sequence: TGTGCCAGCAGCTGGAGTGGGTATCAAGAGACCCAGTACTTC. It is translated as CASSWSGYQETQYF. J is TRBJ2-5 and V is TRBV12-3 or TRBV12-4; D is ambiguous. V lost 6 bases, J lost 2 bases, and 13 bases lay in between. The CDR3 spans 14 residues.

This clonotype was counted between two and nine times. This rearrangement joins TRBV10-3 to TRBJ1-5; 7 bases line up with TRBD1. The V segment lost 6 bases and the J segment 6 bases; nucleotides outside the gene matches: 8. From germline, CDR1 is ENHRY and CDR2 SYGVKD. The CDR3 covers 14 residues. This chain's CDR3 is CAIRSTGAAQPQHF. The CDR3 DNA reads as TGTGCCATCAGATCAACAGGGGCGGCTCAGCCCCAGCATTTT.

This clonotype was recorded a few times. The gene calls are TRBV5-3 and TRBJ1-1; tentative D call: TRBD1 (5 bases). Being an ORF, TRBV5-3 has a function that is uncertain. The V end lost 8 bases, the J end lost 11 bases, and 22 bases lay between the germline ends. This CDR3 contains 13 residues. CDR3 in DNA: TGTGCCAGCACCCCCGGGGGGAGTTTGGGTGCTTTCTTT. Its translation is CASTPGGSLGAFF.

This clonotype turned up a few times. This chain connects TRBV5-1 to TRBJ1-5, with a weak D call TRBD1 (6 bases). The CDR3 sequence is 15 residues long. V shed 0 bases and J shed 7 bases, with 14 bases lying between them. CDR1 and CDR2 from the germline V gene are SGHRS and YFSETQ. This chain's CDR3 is CASSLGAGVGQPQHF. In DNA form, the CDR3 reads TGCGCCAGCAGCTTGGGGGCAGGGGTAGGACAGCCCCAGCATTTT.

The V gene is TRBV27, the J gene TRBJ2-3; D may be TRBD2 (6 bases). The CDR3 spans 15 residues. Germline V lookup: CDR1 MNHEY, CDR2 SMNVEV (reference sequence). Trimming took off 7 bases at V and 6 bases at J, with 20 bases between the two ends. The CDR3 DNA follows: TGTGCCAGCATGGGGGGAGGCCCACATAGGGATACGCAGTATTTT. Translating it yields CASMGGGPHRDTQYF.

In DNA form, the CDR3 reads TGTGCCAGCAGTGGTTCGACTAGCGGGAGCAATGAGCAGTTCTTC. Protein: CASSGSTSGSNEQFF. The V and J genes are TRBV6-4 and TRBJ2-1; 12 bases are a match to TRBD2. The V segment lost 4 bases and the J segment 6 bases; nucleotides outside the gene matches: 4. Germline CDR1 is MRHNA and CDR2 is SNTAGT. The CDR3 covers 15 residues.

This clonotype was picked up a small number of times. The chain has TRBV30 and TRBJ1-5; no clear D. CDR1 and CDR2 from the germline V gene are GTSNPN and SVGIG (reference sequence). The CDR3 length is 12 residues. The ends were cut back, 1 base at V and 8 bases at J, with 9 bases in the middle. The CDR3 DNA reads TGTGCCTGGAGTGGGTCAGCGAAGCCCCAGCATTTT. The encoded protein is CAWSGSAKPQHF.

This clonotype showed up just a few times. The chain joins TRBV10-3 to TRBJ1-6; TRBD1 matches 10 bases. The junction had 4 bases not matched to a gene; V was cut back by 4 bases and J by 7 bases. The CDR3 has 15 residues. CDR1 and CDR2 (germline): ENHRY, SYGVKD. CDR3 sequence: CAISGPGQGNSPLHF. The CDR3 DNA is TGTGCCATCAGTGGCCCGGGACAGGGGAATTCACCCCTCCACTTT.

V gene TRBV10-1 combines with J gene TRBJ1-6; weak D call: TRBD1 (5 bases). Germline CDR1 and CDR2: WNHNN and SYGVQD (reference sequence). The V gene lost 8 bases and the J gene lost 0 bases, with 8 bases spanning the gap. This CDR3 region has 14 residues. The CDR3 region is CASQGSSYNSPLHF. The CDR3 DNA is TGCGCCAGCCAGGGAAGCTCCTATAATTCACCCCTCCACTTT.

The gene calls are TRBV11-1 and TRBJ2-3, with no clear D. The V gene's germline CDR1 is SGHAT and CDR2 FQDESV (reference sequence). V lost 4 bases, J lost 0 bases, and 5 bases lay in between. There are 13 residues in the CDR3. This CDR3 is CASSSLSTDTQYF. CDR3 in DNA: TGTGCCAGCAGCTCCCTAAGCACAGATACGCAGTATTTT.

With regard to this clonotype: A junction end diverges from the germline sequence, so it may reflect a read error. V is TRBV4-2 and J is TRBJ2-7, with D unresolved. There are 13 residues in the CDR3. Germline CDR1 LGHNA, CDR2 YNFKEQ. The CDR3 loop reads CASSQDIGLVSNF. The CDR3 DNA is TGTGCCAGCAGCCAAGATATAGGTCTAGTATCGAACTTC.

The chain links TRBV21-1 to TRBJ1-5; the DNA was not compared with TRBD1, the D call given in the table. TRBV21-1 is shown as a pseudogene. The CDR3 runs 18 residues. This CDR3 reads CASSLRGGAARANQPQHF. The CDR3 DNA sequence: TGTGCCAGCAGTCTCAGAGGGGGGGCGGCCCGTGCCAATCAGCCCCAGCATTTT.

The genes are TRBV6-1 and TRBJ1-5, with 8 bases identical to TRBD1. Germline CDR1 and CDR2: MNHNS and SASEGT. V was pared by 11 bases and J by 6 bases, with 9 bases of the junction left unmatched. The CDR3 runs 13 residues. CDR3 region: CAAVQGAIQPQHF. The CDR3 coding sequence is TGTGCCGCCGTTCAGGGGGCGATTCAGCCCCAGCATTTT.

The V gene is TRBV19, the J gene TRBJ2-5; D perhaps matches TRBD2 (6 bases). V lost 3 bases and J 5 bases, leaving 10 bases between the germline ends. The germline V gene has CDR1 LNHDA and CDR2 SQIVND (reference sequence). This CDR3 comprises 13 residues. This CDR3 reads CASSMRRDETQYF. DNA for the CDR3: TGTGCCAGTAGTATGAGGAGGGATGAGACCCAGTACTTC.

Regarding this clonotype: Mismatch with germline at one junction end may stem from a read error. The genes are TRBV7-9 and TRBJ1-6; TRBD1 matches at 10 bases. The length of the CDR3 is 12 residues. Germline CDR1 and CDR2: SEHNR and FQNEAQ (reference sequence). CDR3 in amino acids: CASSFPGTGVVF. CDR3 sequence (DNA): TGTGCCAGCAGCTTCCCCGGGACAGGGGTTGTCTTT.

The CDR3 bases are TGTGCCAGTAGTATAGGGGCAGCGGTCAACTATGGCTACACCTTC. It is translated as CASSIGAAVNYGYTF. The gene calls are TRBV19 and TRBJ1-2; no clear D. This CDR3 has 15 amino acids. V was trimmed by 1 base and J by 2 bases, leaving 11 bases between them. Germline CDR1 reads LNHDA; CDR2 reads SQIVND (reference sequence).

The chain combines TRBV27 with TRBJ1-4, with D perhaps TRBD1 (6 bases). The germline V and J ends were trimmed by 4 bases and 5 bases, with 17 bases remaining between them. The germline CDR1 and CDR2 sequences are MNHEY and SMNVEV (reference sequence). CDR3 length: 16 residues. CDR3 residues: CASSSTPGTRNEKLFF. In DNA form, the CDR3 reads TGTGCCAGCAGTTCAACCCCCGGGACAAGGAATGAAAAACTGTTTTTT.

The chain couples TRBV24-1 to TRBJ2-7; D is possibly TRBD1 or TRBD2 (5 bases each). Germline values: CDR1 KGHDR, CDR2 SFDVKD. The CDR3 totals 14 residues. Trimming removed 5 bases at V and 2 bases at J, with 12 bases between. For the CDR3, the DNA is TGTGCCACCAGTGTGACAGAGGGCGCCTACGAGCAGTACTTC. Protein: CATSVTEGAYEQYF.

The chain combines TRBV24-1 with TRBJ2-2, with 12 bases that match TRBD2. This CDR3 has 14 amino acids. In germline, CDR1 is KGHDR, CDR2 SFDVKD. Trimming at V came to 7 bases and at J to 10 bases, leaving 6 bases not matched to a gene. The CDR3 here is CATSRTSGASELFF. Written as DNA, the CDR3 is TGTGCCACCAGCCGGACTAGCGGGGCCTCGGAGCTGTTTTTT.

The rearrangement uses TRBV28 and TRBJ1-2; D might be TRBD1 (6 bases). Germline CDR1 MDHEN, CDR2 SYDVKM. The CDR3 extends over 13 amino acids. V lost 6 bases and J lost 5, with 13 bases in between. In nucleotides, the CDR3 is TGTGCCAGCAGGGACAGCTCCTTTTATGGCTACACCTTC. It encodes CASRDSSFYGYTF.

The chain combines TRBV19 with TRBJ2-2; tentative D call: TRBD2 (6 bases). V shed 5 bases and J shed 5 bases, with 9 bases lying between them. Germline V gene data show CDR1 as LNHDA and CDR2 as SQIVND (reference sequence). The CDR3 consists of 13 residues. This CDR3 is CASSPGGTGELFF. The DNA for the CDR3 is TGTGCCAGTAGTCCCGGGGGTACCGGGGAGCTGTTTTTT.

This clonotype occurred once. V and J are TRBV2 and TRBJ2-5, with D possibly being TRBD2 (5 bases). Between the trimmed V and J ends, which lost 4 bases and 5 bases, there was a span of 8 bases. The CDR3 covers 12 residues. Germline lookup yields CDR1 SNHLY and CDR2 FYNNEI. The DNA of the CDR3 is TGTGCCAGCAGTGTCAGCGGCGAGACCCAGTACTTC. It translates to CASSVSGETQYF.

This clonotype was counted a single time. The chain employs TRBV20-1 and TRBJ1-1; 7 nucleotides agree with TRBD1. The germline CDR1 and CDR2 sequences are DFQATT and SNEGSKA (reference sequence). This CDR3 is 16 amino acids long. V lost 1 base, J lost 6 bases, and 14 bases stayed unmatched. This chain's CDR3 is CSARALGQAGLAEAFF. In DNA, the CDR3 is TGCAGTGCTAGAGCCTTAGGACAGGCCGGTCTGGCTGAAGCTTTCTTT.